This T cell receptor (beta chain) came from a study of cytomegalovirus exposure and HLA in healthy donors. Unmatched junction bases numbered 8, after V lost 5 bases and J lost 4 bases. The CDR3 length is 16 residues. Germline V gene data show CDR1 as SGHVS and CDR2 as FNYEAQ. PCR amplification relied on 60 Vbeta primers (plus 13 Jbeta primers). Only in-frame clones appear in the TCRdb table, and some are missing; sequencing was by immunoSEQ multiplex PCR. Of 160,000 or so clones listed, 81% are singletons. This clonotype was sampled from a young woman in good health and CMV-seropositive. The sequenced sample consisted of PBMCs. V is TRBV7-6 and J is TRBJ2-1; 10 bases are shared with TRBD2. CDR3 sequence reads: CASSRLLAGLYNEQFF. The CDR3 region has the DNA TGTGCCAGCAGCCGACTACTAGCGGGGCTATACAATGAGCAGTTCTTC. Drawing the rest from reference TRBV7-6 and TRBJ2-1, the complete variable domain is GAGVSQSPRYKVTKRGQDVALRCDPISGHVSLYWYRQALGQGPEFLTYFNYEAQQDKSGLPNDRFSAERPEGSISTLTIQRTEQRDSAMYRCASSRLLAGLYNEQFFGPGTRLTVL.